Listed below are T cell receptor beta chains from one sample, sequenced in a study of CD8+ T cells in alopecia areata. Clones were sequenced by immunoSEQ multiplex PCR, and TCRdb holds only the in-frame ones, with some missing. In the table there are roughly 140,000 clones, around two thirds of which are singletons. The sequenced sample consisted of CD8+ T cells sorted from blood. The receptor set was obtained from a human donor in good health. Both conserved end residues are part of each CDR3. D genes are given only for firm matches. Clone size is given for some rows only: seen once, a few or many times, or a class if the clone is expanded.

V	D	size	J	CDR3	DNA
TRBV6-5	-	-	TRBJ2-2	CARGEAGGELFF	TGTGCCAGAGGGGAGGCTGGCGGGGAGCTGTTTTTT
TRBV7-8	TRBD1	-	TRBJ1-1	CASSLEGGAPEAFF	TGTGCCAGCAGCTTGGAAGGGGGCGCCCCCGAAGCTTTCTTT
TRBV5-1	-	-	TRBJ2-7	CASSVDSTYEQYF	TGCGCCAGCAGCGTGGACAGTACCTACGAGCAGTACTTC
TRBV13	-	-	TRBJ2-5	CASSLEGGQETQYF	TGTGCCAGCAGCTTAGAGGGGGGCCAAGAGACCCAGTACTTC
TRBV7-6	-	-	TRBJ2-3	CASRNTDTQYF	TGTGCCAGCAGGAACACAGATACGCAGTATTTT
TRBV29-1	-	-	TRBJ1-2	CSARIRGGYTF	TGCAGCGCCAGGATTCGTGGAGGCTACACCTTC
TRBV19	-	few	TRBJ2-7	CASSIGLAYEQYF	TGTGCCAGTAGTATCGGGCTAGCCTACGAGCAGTACTTC
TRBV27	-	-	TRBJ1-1	CASRGGNTETFF	TGTGCCAGCAGGGGAGGGAACACTGAAACTTTCTTT
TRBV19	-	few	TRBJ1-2	CASSPRDGESYGYTF	TGTGCCAGTAGTCCGCGGGACGGGGAATCCTATGGCTACACCTTC
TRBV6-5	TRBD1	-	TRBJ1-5	CASKGTASDGPQHF	TGTGCCAGCAAAGGGACAGCTAGCGATGGGCCCCAGCATTTT
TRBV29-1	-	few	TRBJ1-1	CSVLGRTEAFF	TGCAGCGTCCTAGGGAGAACTGAAGCTTTCTTT
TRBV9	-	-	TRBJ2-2	CASSPDFGGRYTGELFF	TGTGCCAGCAGCCCAGATTTTGGGGGGCGATACACCGGGGAGCTGTTTTTT
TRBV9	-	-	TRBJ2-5	CASSVEAEWETQYF	TGTGCCAGCAGCGTAGAGGCGGAATGGGAGACCCAGTACTTC